Below are 2 T cell receptor beta chains sequenced from a single sample in a study of shared clonotypes between healthy human individuals. Using immunoSEQ multiplex PCR, the repertoire was profiled, and TCRdb retains in-frame clones only, with some absent. The top ten hold about 11% of the sample, which has some 450,000 clones, roughly three quarters seen once. Sample: PBMCs. The source of these receptors is a woman aged 40 to 50 in good health. Some clones in this sample may be carry-over from other donors' samples.

In this sample, this clone turned up a few times. V and J are TRBV6-5 and TRBJ1-3, with 9 bases fitting TRBD1. The CDR3 length is 15 residues. The germline CDR1 and CDR2 sequences are MNHEY and SVGAGI. Trimming at V came to 4 bases and at J to 1 base, leaving 2 bases not matched to a gene. CDR3 sequence: CASSWDRASGNTIYF. In nucleotides, the CDR3 is TGTGCCAGCAGTTGGGACAGGGCTTCTGGAAACACCATATATTTT.

Comments on this clone: Given a far larger clone just one base away, this is likely a sequencing read error. The V call is TRBV11-2, the J call TRBJ2-2, with D unresolved. This CDR3 spans 14 amino acids. Germline CDR1 is SGHAT and CDR2 is FQNNGV. Trimming took off 5 bases at V and 1 base at J, with 8 bases between the two ends. CDR3 amino acids: CASSIPRNTGELFF. CDR3 DNA sequence: TGTGCCAGCAGCATCCCAAGGAACACCGGGGAGCTGTTTTTT.